Listed here is a single TCR beta chain. The antigen is unknown. Using immunoSEQ multiplex PCR, the repertoire was profiled, and TCRdb retains in-frame clones only, with some absent. The sample contains tens of thousands of clones, less than 90% of which appear only once. The CDR3 is 13 amino acids. V was pared by 8 bases and J by 2 bases, with 10 bases between. CDR1 and CDR2 (germline): MNHEY, SVGAGI. The data stem from a study of OX40 agonist ivuxolimab in advanced cancers. General observations from the study: Among the lowest levels of clonal expansion were found in partial responders at 0.1-3.0 mg/kg. Some nonresponders likewise displayed low normalized T-cell clonal expansion.

The V call is TRBV6-5, the J call TRBJ1-5; D remains unclear. This clonotype was obtained from an adult with an advanced solid tumor such as melanoma, head and neck, liver or kidney cancer. Source: CD4+ or CD8+ T cells sorted from blood, taken in a trial of the OX40 agonist ivuxolimab. CDR3 bases: TGTGCCAGCGCTTTGTTGGGCAATCAGCCCCAGCATTTT. Translation: CASALLGNQPQHF.